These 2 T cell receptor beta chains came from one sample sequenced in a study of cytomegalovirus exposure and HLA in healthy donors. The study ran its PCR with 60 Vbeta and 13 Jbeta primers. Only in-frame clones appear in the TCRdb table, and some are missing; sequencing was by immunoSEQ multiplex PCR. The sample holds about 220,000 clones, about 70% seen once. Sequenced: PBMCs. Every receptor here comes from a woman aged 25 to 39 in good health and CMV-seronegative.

CDR3 DNA: TGTGCCAGCAGCCGGACAGGGGCCTATGGCTACACCTTC. Protein sequence: CASSRTGAYGYTF. This chain connects TRBV5-5 to TRBJ1-2, with 9 bases that match TRBD1. This CDR3 spans 13 amino acids. Losses at the gene ends were 4 bases for V and 4 bases for J; bases not matched to a gene: 2. The germline CDR1 and CDR2 sequences are SGHKS and YYEKEE (reference sequence).

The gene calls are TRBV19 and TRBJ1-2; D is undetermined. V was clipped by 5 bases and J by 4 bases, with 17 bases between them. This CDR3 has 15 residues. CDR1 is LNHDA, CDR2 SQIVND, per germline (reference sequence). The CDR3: CASSYRDPESYGYTF. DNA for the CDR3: TGTGCCAGTAGTTATCGAGATCCTGAATCCTATGGCTACACCTTC.